This entry features one TCR beta chain sequence. The specificity of this receptor is unknown. Within one base of it there is no much larger clone, and no base qualities were kept. Taken with the paper, the label for time point translates to: around 24 weeks on oral tofacitinib. The sample's treatment or condition label, in plain terms: oral pan-JAK inhibitor, 5-10 mg twice daily. Peripheral blood and lesional scalp punch biopsies were obtained from patients with alopecia areata. After PBMCs were isolated by density centrifugation and stained for CD3, CD4 and CD8, a FACSAria was used to sort CD4+ and CD8+ T cells. The library was made by the immunoSEQ multiplex PCR assay. To provide template for TCR sequencing, every sample had RNA extracted and reverse transcribed into cDNA. SuperScript III was used to make first-strand cDNA, primed with a 2:1 mix of oligo-dT and random hexamers. A synthetic immune receptor repertoire was used to gauge amplification bias, and whatever bias remained was removed computationally. In the source study's methods: After raw reads were preprocessed to remove errors, the CDR3 was defined following IMGT conventions as running from the conserved cysteine to phenylalanine. To get clonality, Shannon entropy was normalized by log2 of the number of productive unique TCRs and the result was subtracted from 1. Whether each scalp clone was CD4 or CD8 was inferred by checking scalp TCRbeta sequences against the CD4 and CD8 repertoires from sorted blood. The table comes from immuneACCESS by way of TCRdb, which keeps in-frame sequences with V and J called. Part of the clones is missing from these tables; in studies checked, under half for an unresolved V gene and the rest for unknown reasons. V and J calls and clone size are copied from that table; D and trimming were computed from the DNA. This sample holds over 150,000 clones; nearly 60% were observed only once. The ten largest clonotypes hold more than 5.5% of the sample.

These data belong to a study of CD8+ T cells in alopecia areata (dated by TCRdb to 2016 to 2018). Concerning the study at large: The treated patients took part in an open-label pilot trial in which moderate-to-severe alopecia areata was treated with oral tofacitinib at 5 to 10 mg twice daily. Patients received tofacitinib for 6 to 18 months and were then followed off drug for 6 months to check for delayed response and recurrence. Disease severity in treated patients was measured with the SALT score, which quantifies the percentage of affected scalp surface area. To study T cell clonal expansion in alopecia areata, the researchers applied high-throughput TCRbeta sequencing to both the C3H/HeJ mouse model and human patients. Human TCRbeta sequencing covered scalp tissue and sorted CD4+ and CD8+ peripheral blood T cells from patchy and totalis/universalis alopecia areata patients and healthy controls. Patients on tofacitinib were biopsied at baseline and after 4 and 24 weeks of treatment, and several of the patients also had a later scalp biopsy. Scalp clonality was compared among normal scalp (n=4), patchy alopecia areata scalp (n=8), and alopecia totalis/universalis scalp (n=8). The RNA source kit depended on sample type: the PAXgene miRNA kit for fixed scalp, the miRNeasy kit for PBMCs, and the RNeasy kit for mouse skin. Amplification of TCRbeta CDR3 regions was done by immunoSEQ multiplex PCR using 35 Vbeta forward primers and 13 Jbeta reverse primers. Points the paper makes about the study in general: Compared with normal scalp, lesional scalp, particularly in alopecia totalis/universalis, had higher clonality and more expanded CD8+ clones, which suggests antigenic drive. Scalp clonality and the number of expanded CD8+ clones among the top 100 scalp clones were significantly decreased by tofacitinib. Shared TCR sequences between patients were less evident than in mice, which may be partly attributable to HLA diversity in the patient population. Many expanded lesional clones persisted in scalp and blood during tofacitinib treatment, which may partly explain relapse after stopping treatment. Unlike mouse skin, which is dominated by gammadelta T cells, normal human skin has resident alphabeta T cells that are also sequenced, and this complicates analysis of the scalp TCR repertoire. Because the treated cohort was small and had just a single nonresponder, larger studies are needed to establish links between baseline CD8+ expansion and response.

Cut back by 4 bases and 2 bases, the V and J ends lie 8 bases apart. The CDR3 holds 13 amino acids from the cysteine to the phenylalanine. The only DNA kept is the CDR3, 39 bases in frame from the first base. The germline V gene provides CDR1 SQVTM and CDR2 ANQGSEA. Here the sequenced sample was CD4+ T cells sorted from blood, taken at week 24, from a patient treated with tofacitinib. This receptor was taken from a human donor with alopecia areata. Rearrangement joined TRBV29-1 to TRBJ2-2, with an unclear D gene assignment. The nucleotide sequence reads as follows: TGCAGCGTTGTCAGGTCCAACACCGGGGAGCTGTTTTTT. The translation is CSVVRSNTGELFF.